A selection of T cell receptor beta chains follows, all from one sample in a study of cytomegalovirus exposure and HLA in healthy donors. TCRdb's table, derived via immunoSEQ multiplex PCR, lists solely in-frame clones and lacks some. The sample has more than 150,000 clones; 82% are singletons. Material: PBMCs. The receptors originated from a woman aged 18-35 years in good health and CMV-seronegative. The CDR3 runs from the conserved cysteine through the conserved F or W. A D gene is named only where the DNA matches it firmly. A clone size is listed for some rows: how often the clone was seen (once, few, many), or a class if it is expanded.

TRBD1	.	TRBV19	TRBJ1-1	14	TGTGCCAGTAGGAACCCAGGGGGTAACACTGAAGCTTTCTTT	CASRNPGGNTEAFF
TRBD1	.	TRBV7-6	TRBJ1-4	18	TGTGCCAGCAGCTCCTTGGCCAGGGGGCTTGCAACTAATGAAAAACTGTTTTTT	CASSSLARGLATNEKLFF
.	.	TRBV5-1	TRBJ2-1	14	TGCGCCAGCAGCTTGAGGCGACAGAACAATGAGCAGTTCTTC	CASSLRRQNNEQFF
.	.	TRBV2	TRBJ2-5	13	TGTGCCAGCAGGCCCGACAGAGAAGAGACCCAGTACTTC	CASRPDREETQYF
.	few	TRBV29-1	TRBJ2-2	15	TGCAGCGTGGGGTTAGGTGGAGCGGGCACCGGGGAGCTGTTTTTT	CSVGLGGAGTGELFF
.	.	TRBV5-8	TRBJ2-7	14	TGTGCCAGCACCTTGTGGAGGGGGCTGATATTGCAGTACTTC	CASTLWRGLILQYF
.	.	TRBV13	TRBJ2-3	15	TGTGCCAGCAGCTTCTCAGGGTTTAGTACAGATACGCAGTATTTT	CASSFSGFSTDTQYF
.	.	TRBV6-1	TRBJ1-1	16	TGTGCCAGCAGTGAGTGGACGGGGTTCATGAACACTGAAGCTTTCTTT	CASSEWTGFMNTEAFF
TRBD1	few	TRBV28	TRBJ1-1	12	TGTGCCAGCACTTTCAGGGGGACTGAAGCTTTCTTT	CASTFRGTEAFF
.	.	TRBV6-6	TRBJ2-5	14	TGTGCCAGCAGTTACTCGAGGATCGAAGAGACCCAGTACTTC	CASSYSRIEETQYF
.	.	TRBV5-6	TRBJ2-7	13	TGTGCCAGCAGTCCGGCTAGCTCCTACGAGCAGTACTTC	CASSPASSYEQYF
.	.	TRBV27	TRBJ1-6	14	TGTGCCAGCAGTTTACTGGTTTCGGATTCACCCCTCCACTTT	CASSLLVSDSPLHF
TRBD1	.	TRBV7-2	TRBJ1-5	15	TGTGCCAGCAGCTTAGGACAGGGAGTAGGTCAGCCCCAGCATTTT	CASSLGQGVGQPQHF
TRBD2	.	TRBV19	TRBJ2-2	17	TGTGCCAGTAGTAACCCTAGCGGGGGGACCAACACCGGGGAGCTGTTTTTT	CASSNPSGGTNTGELFF
.	.	TRBV4-2	TRBJ2-5	13	TGTGCCAGCAGCCAAAGTAGCGAGGAGACCCAGTACTTC	CASSQSSEETQYF
TRBD1	.	TRBV5-8	TRBJ2-5	13	TGTGCCAGCAGTTCCACAGGGGTAGAGACCCAGTACTTC	CASSSTGVETQYF
TRBD2	once	TRBV28	TRBJ2-1	14	TGTGCCAGCAGGCTAGCGGGAGGGGTCTATGAGCAGTTCTTC	CASRLAGGVYEQFF
.	.	TRBV30	TRBJ1-1	14	TGTGCCTGGAGTCCAATCGAGTTGAACACTGAAGCTTTCTTT	CAWSPIELNTEAFF
TRBD2	.	TRBV11-2	TRBJ2-7	17	TGTGCCAGCAGCTTATATCGGTTGAGCGGGAGCCCCTACGAGCAGTACTTC	CASSLYRLSGSPYEQYF
.	.	TRBV6-1	TRBJ2-1	14	TGTGCCAGCAGTGATAGGGCCCCAGGGAATGAGCAGTTCTTC	CASSDRAPGNEQFF
TRBD1	once	TRBV5-1	TRBJ1-5	13	TGCGCCAGCAGCGCATCAGGGGGACAGCCCCAGCATTTT	CASSASGGQPQHF
.	.	TRBV4-1	TRBJ1-1	13	TGCGCCAGCAGCTTAACCGGGAACACTGAAGCTTTCTTT	CASSLTGNTEAFF
TRBD2	once	TRBV29-1	TRBJ2-1	14	TGCAGCGGCGAGACTAGCGGGTACTACAATGAGCAGTTCTTC	CSGETSGYYNEQFF
TRBD1	.	TRBV28	TRBJ1-5	13	TGTGCCAGCAGTTCGACAGGGGATCAGCCCCAGCATTTT	CASSSTGDQPQHF
TRBD1	.	TRBV7-9	TRBJ1-1	16	TGTGCCAGCAGCCTTGTGACAGGGTGGCTGAACACTGAAGCTTTCTTT	CASSLVTGWLNTEAFF
.	.	TRBV5-1	TRBJ1-2	12	TGCGCCAGCAGCTTGAGCACTCATGGCTACACCTTC	CASSLSTHGYTF
.	.	TRBV27	TRBJ1-6	15	TGTGCCAGCAGTTTAGAGGGTCGAGGGAATTCACCCCTCCACTTT	CASSLEGRGNSPLHF
.	.	TRBV19	TRBJ2-7	14	TGTGCCAGTAGTATAGGCCACATGGAGGACGAGCAGTACTTC	CASSIGHMEDEQYF
.	.	TRBV19	TRBJ2-6	15	TGTGCCAGTAGTCCGCAAGGGGCTGGGGCCAACGTCCTGACTTTC	CASSPQGAGANVLTF
.	.	TRBV27	TRBJ1-1	13	TGTGCCAGCAGCCCAACAGGGTTCACTGAAGCTTTCTTT	CASSPTGFTEAFF
.	.	TRBV19	TRBJ2-1	15	TGTGCCAGTAGAAGAGTGCTTTCCGGGAACAATGAGCAGTTCTTC	CASRRVLSGNNEQFF
TRBD1	.	TRBV28	TRBJ1-1	15	TGTGCCAGCAGAACCAGAGACAGGGCCAACACTGAAGCTTTCTTT	CASRTRDRANTEAFF
TRBD1	.	TRBV7-9	TRBJ2-7	14	TGTGCCAGCAGCTTAGGACAGGGAGTAAACGAGCAGTACTTC	CASSLGQGVNEQYF
.	.	TRBV7-6	TRBJ2-3	14	TGTGCCAGCAGCTTAGTTGCGGACACAGATACGCAGTATTTT	CASSLVADTDTQYF
TRBD2	.	TRBV2	TRBJ2-1	14	TGTGCCAGCATAGGCGGGGGGTCATACAATGAGCAGTTCTTC	CASIGGGSYNEQFF
TRBD2	.	TRBV28	TRBJ2-5	16	TGTGCCAGCAGCCCCCTGACTAGCGGGATTCGAGAGACCCAGTACTTC	CASSPLTSGIRETQYF
.	.	TRBV7-9	TRBJ1-3	14	TGTGCCAGCAGCTACGGAGGGGCTGGAAACACCATATATTTT	CASSYGGAGNTIYF
.	.	TRBV6-5	TRBJ1-6	14	TGTGCCAGCAGTTATCATAACCAGGGTCTACCCCTCCACTTT	CASSYHNQGLPLHF
.	once	TRBV6-1	TRBJ1-1	9	TGTGCCAGCAGTCCCCGAGGGAGCTTT	CASSPRGSF
.	.	TRBV2	TRBJ2-1	14	TGTGCCAGCAGTGTAGGACGGACACAAAATGAGCAGTTCTTC	CASSVGRTQNEQFF
TRBD2	.	TRBV7-3	TRBJ2-3	16	TGTGCCAGCAGCACCTCTAGCGGGGCTAGCACAGATACGCAGTATTTT	CASSTSSGASTDTQYF
.	once	TRBV10-3	TRBJ1-2	13	TGTGCCATCAGCGGGGATTCCGAATATGGCTACACCTTC	CAISGDSEYGYTF
TRBD1	few	TRBV10-1	TRBJ1-2	17	TGCGCCAGCAGCGTCCGCCTCCGGGACAGGAGCAGGGATGGCTACACCTTC	CASSVRLRDRSRDGYTF
TRBD1	.	TRBV2	TRBJ2-7	15	TGTGCCAGCAGTATAGACAGGGGTCCAATTTACGAGCAGTACTTC	CASSIDRGPIYEQYF
.	.	TRBV21-1	TRBJ1-1	10	TGTGCCAGCAGCAAAACCGCGGCTTTCTTT	CASSKTAAFF
TRBD1	.	TRBV7-9	TRBJ2-1	14	TGTGCCAGCAGCCATGGACAGGGTTGGAATGAGCAGTTCTTC	CASSHGQGWNEQFF
TRBD1	.	TRBV5-1	TRBJ1-1	13	TGCGCCAGCACCCGGACAGGGAACACTGAAGCTTTCTTT	CASTRTGNTEAFF
.	few	TRBV4-2	TRBJ2-1	17	TGTGCCAGCAGCCACGATCCCCCCCGGGATCTCTACAATGAGCAGTTCTTC	CASSHDPPRDLYNEQFF
.	.	TRBV2	TRBJ1-2	12	TGTGCCAGCAGCGACGGGGGTTGGGGCTACACCTTC	CASSDGGWGYTF
.	few	TRBV10-3	TRBJ2-7	14	TGTGCCATCAGCGCCCTACAGGGCACCTACGAGCAGTACTTC	CAISALQGTYEQYF
.	.	TRBV7-9	TRBJ2-1	14	TGTGCCAGCAGCTTAGCGGGCTTAAACAATGAGCAGTTCTTC	CASSLAGLNNEQFF
TRBD2	once	TRBV7-3	TRBJ2-3	16	TGTGCCAGAAGGAAACTAGCGGGAGGTCGCACAGATACGCAGTATTTT	CARRKLAGGRTDTQYF
TRBD1	.	TRBV28	TRBJ2-7	14	TGTGCCAGCAGCCCCCCGGACAGGGGCTACGAGCAGTACTTC	CASSPPDRGYEQYF
TRBD1	few	TRBV4-1	TRBJ1-5	16	TGCGCCAGCAGCCAAGAGGAGACAGGGTCTAATCAGCCCCAGCATTTT	CASSQEETGSNQPQHF